A selection of T cell receptor beta chains follows, all from one sample in a study of OX40 agonist ivuxolimab in advanced cancers. Repertoires were generated with immunoSEQ multiplex PCR, while TCRdb's copy carries only in-frame clones and drops some. The table includes 25,000 to 40,000 clones, around 81% detected once. Source: CD4+ or CD8+ T cells sorted from blood, taken in a trial of the OX40 agonist ivuxolimab. The receptors derive from an adult with an advanced solid tumor such as melanoma, head and neck, liver or kidney cancer. Both conserved end residues are part of each CDR3. The D gene is left open where the match is weak. The size entry is marked missing in some rows and otherwise reads once, few, many or a size class.

J gene | clone size | D gene | V gene | CDR3 protein | CDR3 DNA
TRBJ1-1 | few | TRBD1 | TRBV18 | CASSLGQGGMNTEAFF | TGTGCCAGCTCACTTGGACAGGGCGGAATGAACACTGAAGCTTTCTTT
TRBJ2-5 | . | TRBD1 | TRBV11-3 | CASSPGTERETQYF | TGTGCCAGCAGCCCAGGGACAGAAAGAGAGACCCAGTACTTC
TRBJ2-3 | . | . | TRBV7-2 | CASSLGPRETQYF | TGTGCCAGCAGCTTAGGACCCCGCGAGACGCAGTATTTT
TRBJ2-2 | . | . | TRBV9 | CASSVGLRVTGELFF | TGTGCCAGCAGCGTAGGGCTACGGGTCACCGGGGAGCTGTTTTTT
TRBJ2-3 | . | . | TRBV9 | CASSSVGDTQYF | TGTGCCAGCAGCTCAGTGGGGGATACGCAGTATTTT
TRBJ2-3 | . | TRBD2 | TRBV4-1 | CASSHQAGAGDTQYF | TGCGCCAGCAGCCACCAAGCGGGAGCGGGAGATACGCAGTATTTT
TRBJ1-2 | few | . | TRBV30 | CASSGYTF | TGTGCCTCCAGCGGCTACACCTTC
TRBJ1-1 | medium-sized | . | TRBV27 | CASSPSGRGNKAFF | TGTGCCAGCAGTCCCAGTGGCAGGGGAAATAAAGCTTTCTTT
TRBJ2-1 | once | TRBD1 | TRBV6-1 | CASSGPMTGRSYNEQFF | TGTGCCAGCAGTGGGCCTATGACAGGGCGCTCCTACAATGAGCAGTTCTTC
TRBJ1-2 | . | TRBD1 | TRBV28 | CASRLSGTGRHGYTF | TGTGCCAGCAGGTTATCCGGGACAGGGAGGCATGGCTACACCTTC
TRBJ1-5 | . | . | TRBV5-1 | CASSRGVDQPQHF | TGCGCCAGCAGTCGGGGGGTCGATCAGCCCCAGCATTTT
TRBJ2-7 | once | . | TRBV30 | CAWSWSRMGEQYF | TGTGCCTGGAGTTGGTCCCGGATGGGGGAGCAGTACTTC
TRBJ1-2 | once | . | TRBV6-1 | CASSENRDTPFF | TGTGCCAGCAGTGAGAATAGGGACACACCATTCTTC
TRBJ1-1 | . | . | TRBV15 | CATSRGSRGRTEAFF | TGTGCCACCAGCAGAGGGTCCAGGGGTAGGACTGAAGCTTTCTTT
TRBJ2-3 | few | TRBD2 | TRBV10-3 | CAISLAGTSGGAGADTQYF | TGTGCCATCAGTTTAGCCGGGACTAGCGGGGGGGCCGGGGCAGATACGCAGTATTTT
TRBJ1-1 | . | . | TRBV19 | CASSITNTLEAFF | TGTGCCAGTAGTATTACTAACACACTAGAAGCTTTCTTT
TRBJ2-3 | . | . | TRBV27 | CASSYFDTQYF | TGTGCCAGCAGTTACTTCGATACGCAGTATTTT
TRBJ2-1 | . | . | TRBV27 | CASSLRQEYQSSYNEQFF | TGTGCCAGCAGTTTAAGACAGGAATACCAGAGCTCCTACAATGAGCAGTTCTTC
TRBJ1-1 | . | . | TRBV11-2 | CASSSRDGEAFF | TGTGCCAGCAGCTCCCGGGACGGTGAAGCTTTCTTT
TRBJ2-7 | . | TRBD2 | TRBV10-1 | CASSRRGTSGYEQYF | TGCGCCAGCAGTCGCCGTGGGACTAGCGGGTACGAGCAGTACTTC
TRBJ2-1 | . | TRBD1 | TRBV7-8 | CASTPRRGRGNEQFF | TGTGCCAGCACCCCGAGAAGGGGGCGAGGCAATGAGCAGTTCTTC
TRBJ1-1 | . | . | TRBV5-4 | CASSLDTGRETEAFF | TGTGCCAGCAGCTTGGATACGGGGCGGGAAACTGAAGCTTTCTTT
TRBJ1-2 | . | . | TRBV28 | CASSEVLSSPSTF | TGTGCCAGCAGCGAAGTCTTGAGTAGTCCGTCCACCTTC
TRBJ2-1 | few | TRBD2 | TRBV29-1 | CSALAGGRGNEQFF | TGCAGCGCGTTAGCGGGAGGCCGGGGCAATGAGCAGTTCTTC
TRBJ2-2 | once | TRBD1 | TRBV4-1 | CASSPSGTGTGELFF | TGCGCCAGCAGCCCCTCCGGGACAGGCACCGGGGAGCTGTTTTTT
TRBJ2-5 | once | . | TRBV5-4 | CASSRDWNWAQETQYF | TGTGCCAGCAGCCGAGACTGGAATTGGGCCCAAGAGACCCAGTACTTC
TRBJ2-1 | few | TRBD1 | TRBV30 | CAWSAPGQGHNEQFF | TGTGCCTGGAGTGCCCCGGGACAGGGTCACAATGAGCAGTTCTTC
TRBJ1-1 | . | . | TRBV25-1 | CASSDLYTEAFF | TGTGCCAGCAGTGATCTCTACACTGAAGCTTTCTTT
TRBJ1-1 | . | . | TRBV6-6 | CASSRDTMNTEAFF | TGTGCCAGCAGTAGGGACACAATGAACACTGAAGCTTTCTTT
TRBJ2-5 | once | TRBD1 | TRBV7-6 | CASSLAVAGGGETQYF | TGTGCCAGCAGCTTAGCGGTCGCAGGGGGCGGCGAGACCCAGTACTTC
TRBJ2-1 | . | . | TRBV18 | CASSPLTASSYNEQFF | TGTGCCAGCTCACCTCTGACTGCCAGCTCCTACAATGAGCAGTTCTTC
TRBJ2-5 | once | . | TRBV5-6 | CASRSGSTTETQYF | TGTGCCAGCAGGTCTGGGTCTACCACAGAGACCCAGTACTTC
TRBJ1-5 | . | . | TRBV28 | CASSLLYLWGSLHQPQHF | TGTGCCAGCAGTTTATTGTATTTGTGGGGATCTCTCCACCAGCCCCAGCATTTT
TRBJ1-5 | . | TRBD1 | TRBV6-6 | CASRGGTGVDQPQHF | TGTGCCAGCAGGGGGGGGACAGGGGTCGATCAGCCCCAGCATTTT
TRBJ1-1 | . | TRBD1 | TRBV5-1 | CASRYDRGTTEAFF | TGCGCCAGCAGATACGACAGGGGCACAACTGAAGCTTTCTTT
TRBJ2-7 | . | TRBD2 | TRBV14 | CASSQFSGGSEQYF | TGTGCCAGCAGCCAATTCAGCGGGGGCTCCGAGCAGTACTTC
TRBJ2-2 | . | TRBD2 | TRBV2 | CATLAGGQAGELFF | TGTGCCACTTTAGCGGGGGGGCAGGCCGGGGAGCTGTTTTTT
TRBJ2-1 | . | . | TRBV9 | CASSVGPGTYNEQFF | TGTGCCAGCAGCGTAGGTCCCGGAACCTACAATGAGCAGTTCTTC
TRBJ1-2 | . | TRBD1 | TRBV11-2 | CASSTYAGQLPGYTF | TGTGCCAGCAGCACATACGCGGGACAGCTCCCTGGCTACACCTTC
TRBJ2-3 | . | . | TRBV5-6 | CASSLTETDTQYF | TGTGCCAGCAGCTTGACGGAGACAGATACGCAGTATTTT
TRBJ1-4 | . | . | TRBV30 | CAWSRRVGEKLFF | TGTGCCTGGAGTCGAAGGGTGGGTGAAAAACTGTTTTTT
TRBJ2-1 | . | . | TRBV5-1 | CASSLDSSNFYNEQFF | TGCGCCAGCAGCTTGGACAGCTCTAACTTTTACAATGAGCAGTTCTTC
TRBJ2-7 | . | TRBD2 | TRBV9 | CASSGPGLGTEQYF | TGTGCCAGCAGCGGTCCGGGACTAGGAACCGAGCAGTACTTC
TRBJ2-7 | . | . | TRBV5-5 | CASSPDWKRDEQYF | TGTGCCAGCAGCCCCGATTGGAAGAGGGACGAGCAGTACTTC
TRBJ1-3 | . | TRBD1 | TRBV5-8 | CASSFDTGAGNTIYF | TGTGCCAGCAGCTTCGATACAGGGGCTGGAAACACCATATATTTT
TRBJ2-7 | . | . | TRBV4-2 | CASSQEELSSYEQYF | TGTGCCAGCAGCCAAGAAGAGTTAAGCTCCTACGAGCAGTACTTC
TRBJ1-1 | few | . | TRBV7-9 | CASSLAYGGWYTEAFF | TGTGCCAGCAGCTTAGCCTATGGAGGCTGGTACACTGAAGCTTTCTTT
TRBJ2-7 | . | . | TRBV29-1 | CSVVSGGSPSYEQYF | TGCAGCGTTGTTTCGGGTGGGAGCCCCTCCTACGAGCAGTACTTC
TRBJ2-2 | . | . | TRBV6-5 | CASSYSRDTGELFF | TGTGCCAGCAGTTACTCGAGGGACACCGGGGAGCTGTTTTTT
TRBJ1-2 | . | TRBD1 | TRBV29-1 | CSVENRGRYGYTF | TGCAGCGTTGAAAACAGGGGGAGGTATGGCTACACCTTC
TRBJ1-2 | . | TRBD1 | TRBV6-1 | CASIRSEGQKAYTF | TGTGCCAGCATTCGGTCCGAGGGACAGAAGGCCTACACCTTC